This T cell receptor beta chain was profiled in a study of blood T cell repertoires in COVID-19. This CDR3 is 18 amino acids long. The germline gives CDR1 MDHEN, CDR2 SYDVKM. The J segment lost 0 bases and the V segment lost 0 bases, leaving 7 bases of the junction unmatched. The repertoire was sequenced with immunoSEQ multiplex PCR; TCRdb's copy has only in-frame clones and lacks some. The sample lists 360,000 or so clones, more than 70% seen once, with 0.85% to 1.3% in the top ten. The sample comprised PBMCs or T cells enriched from blood (not recorded which). The chain is built from TRBV28 and TRBJ2-7, with TRBD2 matching 11 bases. The TCR comes from a woman in her twenties or thirties who had been exposed to COVID-19. The DNA for the CDR3 is TGTGCCAGCAGTTTATGGGGACTAGCGGATAAGAGCTCCTACGAGCAGTACTTC. Translated, it gives CASSLWGLADKSSYEQYF.